The present entry profiles one T cell receptor beta chain with its context. Its antigen is currently unknown. The CDR3 extends over 15 amino acids. From germline, CDR1 is SGHRS and CDR2 YFSETQ. The V gene end was trimmed by 0 bases and the J gene end by 10 bases; junction bases not matched to a gene: 2. This record comes from a study of shared clonotypes between healthy human individuals. Study observations and caveats: Shared clonotypes: about 4.6% naive CD4, around 3.7% naive CD8, 2.3% memory CD4, more than 0.3% memory CD8. Across subsets, estimated richness was generally greater for naive than for memory populations. Non-shared clonotypes displayed generation probabilities falling below those of clonotypes present in all four donors.

Method: immunoSEQ multiplex PCR; TCRdb's copy keeps in-frame clones and lacks some. There are some 2,000,000 clones in the sample; 85% to 95% occur only once, and 0.1% to 0.15% lies in the top ten. Memory CD4+ cells were the fraction left after CD45RA+ naive selection. V and J are TRBV5-1 and TRBJ1-6; 12 bases map to TRBD1. The specimen sequenced was naive CD4+ T cells sorted from blood. As to subset: CD45RA+ positively selected. The TCR comes from a man in his late teens or twenties in good health. CDR3 in amino acids: CASSLGDRGLSPLHF. In DNA, the CDR3 is TGCGCCAGCAGCTTGGGGGACAGGGGGCTATCACCCCTCCACTTT. Supplemented by reference TRBV5-1 and TRBJ1-6, the full variable domain reads KAGVTQTPRYLIKTRGQQVTLSCSPISGHRSVSWYQQTPGQGLQFLFEYFSETQRNKGNFPGRFSGRQFSNSRSEMNVSTLELGDSALYLCASSLGDRGLSPLHFGNGTRLTVT.